The sequence of this TCR beta chain was determined in a study of OX40 agonist ivuxolimab in advanced cancers. Study details: Dose-escalation cases comprised hepatocellular carcinoma, melanoma, renal cell or head and neck cancer.

Sequencing used immunoSEQ multiplex PCR; TCRdb keeps in-frame clones, though not all of them. Of around 43,000 clones detected, approximately 86% appear once; the ten largest clones hold less than 15%. Overall study results and limits: At 0.1 to 3.0 mg/kg, clonal expansion of CD4+ and CD8+ blood T cells had occurred by week 6. The mean number of expanded clones was higher in CD8+ T cells than in CD4+.

A single count supports this clone. Its target is unknown. The sampling schedule covered blood at baseline, cycle 4 day 1, and cycle 7 day 1. Germline V lookup: CDR1 MNHEY, CDR2 SMNVEV (reference sequence). The CDR3 length is 17 residues. V lost 0 bases, J lost 4 bases, and 19 bases lay in between. This chain uses TRBV27 with TRBJ2-7; weak D call: TRBD2 (6 bases). The sequence was collected from an adult with an advanced solid tumor such as melanoma, head and neck, liver or kidney cancer. Specimen: CD4+ or CD8+ T cells sorted from blood, collected in a trial of the OX40 agonist ivuxolimab. As DNA, the CDR3 is TGTGCCAGCAGTTTATCTCCGGAGGGAGAAGCAAGGTACGAGCAGTACTTC. Its translation: CASSLSPEGEARYEQYF.